This T cell receptor beta chain was obtained from a study of alternative splicing in chronic myeloid leukemia remission (TCRdb year 2020). The study in broad terms: Remission specimens from the trials were collected at major or complete molecular response, at 12 or 24 months of TKI therapy. The RESIST (imatinib), ENESTxtnd (nilotinib) and PINNACLE (nilotinib plus pegylated interferon) trials supplied roughly 10 diagnostic specimens along with matched remission specimens. Median ages were around 52 years at diagnosis, around 59 at remission and roughly 37 for healthy controls. Trial diagnostic specimens were total leukocytes from peripheral blood collected in EDTA. Trizol was used to extract total RNA from peripheral blood mononuclear cells of diagnosis, remission and control samples. Female/male counts of 11/5 were recorded for diagnosis samples, 8/3 for remission samples and 2/4 for controls. RNA sequencing was used to profile peripheral blood from chronic-phase CML patients at diagnosis and at remission, and the results were compared with those from healthy donors. The French Persistem study supplied nine CML samples, of which seven were diagnostic and two were matched remission samples.

The receptor library was made with bulk RNA-seq. The TruSeq Stranded RNA sample prep kit was used to generate libraries of poly-A-enriched mRNA from an input of approximately 0.97 ug total RNA. Paired-end sequencing was performed on a HiSeq 2500, with each sample sequenced in triplicate. Each mate in the RNA-seq data had a read length of 125 nucleotides. Concerning the study's data processing: After trimming, reads were aligned to hg38 using STAR v2.7, and quality control was handled by FASTQC, RSeQC and multiqc. Salmon 0.14.1 was used to quantify gene expression levels as transcripts per million (TPM). Principal component analysis suggested that trial, library batch, sequencing batch, treatment regimen and sex did not drive transcriptomic profiles. Reprocessed by TCRdb, the reads give a single entry per CDR3 protein sequence, without DNA. These V and J calls rely on TCRdb rather than the paper's analysis. For this sample the table gives 140 to 150 distinct CDR3 sequences, of which 98% were detected only once. The top ten clones comprise approximately 9% of the sample.

As to this clonotype: Its target antigen remains unknown.

The meaning of the sample's time point label: major or complete molecular response after front-line TKI therapy. Around 15 CML patients made up the patient cohort, and matched post-remission samples were obtained for some of these patients. The germline V gene (reference sequence) yields DFQATT for CDR1 and SNEGSKA for CDR2. Its CDR3 holds 13 amino acids, cysteine through phenylalanine. No DNA sequence is on record. The paper as a whole reports these results and caveats: Blood cell composition differed strongly depending on the timepoint, moving from an enrichment of myeloid progenitors at diagnosis to an enrichment of mature lymphoid cells at remission. At remission, blood cell composition was found to be reconfigured to resemble that of lymphoid cell-enriched normal controls.

The sequence is built from TRBV20-1 and TRBJ2-7; TCRdb reports TRBD1, a call that lacks DNA to check it against. This receptor was taken from an adult with chronic myeloid leukemia. The sample consisted of PBMCs or total blood leukocytes (not recorded which), taken during remission. The CDR3 amino acid sequence is: CSARPGGINEQYF.